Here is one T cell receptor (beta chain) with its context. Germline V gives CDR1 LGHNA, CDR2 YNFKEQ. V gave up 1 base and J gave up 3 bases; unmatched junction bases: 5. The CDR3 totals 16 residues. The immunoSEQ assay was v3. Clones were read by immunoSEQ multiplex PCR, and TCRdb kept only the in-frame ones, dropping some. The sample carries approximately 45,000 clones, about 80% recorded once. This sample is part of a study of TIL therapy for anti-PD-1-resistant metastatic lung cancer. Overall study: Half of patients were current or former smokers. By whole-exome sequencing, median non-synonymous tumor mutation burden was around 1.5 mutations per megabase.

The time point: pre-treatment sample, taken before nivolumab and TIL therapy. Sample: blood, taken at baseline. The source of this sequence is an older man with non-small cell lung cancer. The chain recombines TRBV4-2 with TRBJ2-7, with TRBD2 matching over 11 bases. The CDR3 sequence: CASSQVAGGSDYEQYF. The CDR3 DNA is TGTGCCAGCAGCCAAGTAGCGGGAGGGTCCGACTACGAGCAGTACTTC.